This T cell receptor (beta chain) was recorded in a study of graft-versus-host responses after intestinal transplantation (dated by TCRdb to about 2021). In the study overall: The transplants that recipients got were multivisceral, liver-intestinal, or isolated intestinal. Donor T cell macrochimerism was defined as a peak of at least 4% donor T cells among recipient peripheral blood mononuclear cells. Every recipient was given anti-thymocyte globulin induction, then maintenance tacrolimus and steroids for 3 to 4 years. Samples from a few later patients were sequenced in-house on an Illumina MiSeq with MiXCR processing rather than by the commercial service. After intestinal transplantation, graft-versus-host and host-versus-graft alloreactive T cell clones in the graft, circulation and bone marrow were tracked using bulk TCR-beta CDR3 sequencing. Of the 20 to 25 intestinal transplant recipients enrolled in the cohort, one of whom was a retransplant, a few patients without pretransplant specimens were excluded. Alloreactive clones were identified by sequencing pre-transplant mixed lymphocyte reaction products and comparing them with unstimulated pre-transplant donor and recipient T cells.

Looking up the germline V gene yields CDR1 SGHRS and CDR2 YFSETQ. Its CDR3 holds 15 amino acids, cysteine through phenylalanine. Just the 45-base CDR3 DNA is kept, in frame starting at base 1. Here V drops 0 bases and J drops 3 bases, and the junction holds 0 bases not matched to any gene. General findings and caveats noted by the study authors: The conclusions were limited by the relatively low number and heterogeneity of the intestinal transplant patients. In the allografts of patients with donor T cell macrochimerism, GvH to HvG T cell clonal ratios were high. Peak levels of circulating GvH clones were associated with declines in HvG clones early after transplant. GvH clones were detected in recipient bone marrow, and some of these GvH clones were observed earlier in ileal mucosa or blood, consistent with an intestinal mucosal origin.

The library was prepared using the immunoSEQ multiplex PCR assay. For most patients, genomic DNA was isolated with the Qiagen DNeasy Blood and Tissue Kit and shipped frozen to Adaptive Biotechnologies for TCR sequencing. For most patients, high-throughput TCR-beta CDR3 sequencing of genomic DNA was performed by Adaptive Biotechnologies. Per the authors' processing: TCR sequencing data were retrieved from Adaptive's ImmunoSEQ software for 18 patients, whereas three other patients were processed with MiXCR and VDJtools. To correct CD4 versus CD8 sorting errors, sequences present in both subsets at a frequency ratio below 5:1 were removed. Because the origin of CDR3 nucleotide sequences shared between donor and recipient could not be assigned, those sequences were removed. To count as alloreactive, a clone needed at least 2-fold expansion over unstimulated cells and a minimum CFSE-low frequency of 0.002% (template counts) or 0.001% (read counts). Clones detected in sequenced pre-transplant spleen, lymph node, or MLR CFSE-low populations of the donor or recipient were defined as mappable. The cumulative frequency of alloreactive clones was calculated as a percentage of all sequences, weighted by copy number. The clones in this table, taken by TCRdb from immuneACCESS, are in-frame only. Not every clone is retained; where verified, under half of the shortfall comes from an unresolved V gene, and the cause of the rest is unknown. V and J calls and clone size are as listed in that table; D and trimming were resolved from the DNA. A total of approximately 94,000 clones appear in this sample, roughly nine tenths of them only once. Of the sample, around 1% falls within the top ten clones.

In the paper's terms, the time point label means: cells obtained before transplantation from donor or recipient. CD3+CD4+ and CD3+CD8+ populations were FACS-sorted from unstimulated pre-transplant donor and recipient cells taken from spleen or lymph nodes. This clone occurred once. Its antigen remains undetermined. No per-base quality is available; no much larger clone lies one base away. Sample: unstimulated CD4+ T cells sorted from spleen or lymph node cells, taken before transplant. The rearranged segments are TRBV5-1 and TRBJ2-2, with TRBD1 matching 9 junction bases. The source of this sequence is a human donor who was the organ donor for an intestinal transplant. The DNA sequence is TGCGCCAGCAGCTTGGGGGACAGGGACACCGGGGAGCTGTTTTTT. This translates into CASSLGDRDTGELFF. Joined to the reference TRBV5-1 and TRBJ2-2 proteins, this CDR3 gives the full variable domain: KAGVTQTPRYLIKTRGQQVTLSCSPISGHRSVSWYQQTPGQGLQFLFEYFSETQRNKGNFPGRFSGRQFSNSRSEMNVSTLELGDSALYLCASSLGDRDTGELFFGEGSRLTVL.